This record looks at one TCR beta chain sequence and its context. In the authors' methods: Estimation of nucleated cell counts was performed using reference gene primer amplification. The repertoire was sequenced with immunoSEQ multiplex PCR; TCRdb's copy has only in-frame clones and lacks some. V and J calls and clone size are those listed in that table; D and trimming were worked out from the DNA. This table holds over 150,000 clones, approximately 90% found once. The V and J ends lost 7 bases and 4 bases respectively, with 15 bases between them. This CDR3 region has 14 residues. The germline V gene has CDR1 SGHRS and CDR2 YFSETQ. This sample was taken from a study of blood T cell repertoires in COVID-19. The age range of participants was roughly 18 to 90 years, with residence in some 25 US areas. Researchers sorted participants into cohorts using their self-reported clinical history. Either two negative PCRs, clearance, or symptom resolution qualified Cohort 3 donors as recovered.

The clonotype comes from a woman aged 25 to 45 who had recovered from COVID-19. The gene calls are TRBV5-1 and TRBJ1-3; tentative D call: TRBD1 (6 bases). The sample consisted of PBMCs or T cells enriched from blood (not recorded which). CDR3 amino acids: CASAQDSSGNTIYF. The CDR3 DNA reads as TGCGCCAGCGCTCAGGACAGTTCCGGAAACACCATATATTTT.